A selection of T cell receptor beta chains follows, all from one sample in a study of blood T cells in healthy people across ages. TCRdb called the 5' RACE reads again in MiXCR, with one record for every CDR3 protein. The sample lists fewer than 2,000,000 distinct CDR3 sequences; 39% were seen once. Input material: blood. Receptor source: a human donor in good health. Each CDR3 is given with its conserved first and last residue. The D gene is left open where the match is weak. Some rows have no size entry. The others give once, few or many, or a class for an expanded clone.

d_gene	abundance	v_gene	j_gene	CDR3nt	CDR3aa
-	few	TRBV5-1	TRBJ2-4	TGCGCCAGCAGCTTGGAACTAGCTTTTAATCAGTACTTC	CASSLELAFNQYF
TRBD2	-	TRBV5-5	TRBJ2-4	TGTGCCAGCAGCACGACAGGACTAGCCAAAAACATTCGGTACTTC	CASSTTGLAKNIRYF
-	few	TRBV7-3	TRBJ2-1	TGTGCCAGCAGCTTGGGGCCATACTCCTCCTACAATGAGCAGTTCTTC	CASSLGPYSSYNEQFF
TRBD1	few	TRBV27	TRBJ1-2	TGTGCCAGCAGCGGACAGGGGGGGGGTGAGGGCTACACCTTC	CASSGQGGGEGYTF
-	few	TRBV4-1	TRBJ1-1	TGCGCCAGCAGCCAAGTCCCAGTCATGAACGCTGAAGCTTTCTTT	CASSQVPVMNAEAFF
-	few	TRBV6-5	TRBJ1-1	TGTGCCAGCTTTCAGGGGCCCACTGAAGCTTTCTTT	CASFQGPTEAFF
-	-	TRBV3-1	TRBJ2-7	TGTGCCAGCAGCCAAGATAGGGGGGGGACTAACTCCTACGAGCAGTACTTC	CASSQDRGGTNSYEQYF
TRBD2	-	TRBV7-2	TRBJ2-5	TGTGCCAGCAGCTTAGATAGCGGGGCCCAAGAGACCCGGTACTTC	CASSLDSGAQETRYF
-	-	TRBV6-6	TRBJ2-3	TGTGCCAGCTCGCGACTTTCCTCGAAAACGCAGTATTTT	CASSRLSSKTQYF
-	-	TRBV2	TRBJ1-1	TGTGCCAGCACCGTAGGGCAGGGGATAGGCACTGAAGCTTTCTTT	CASTVGQGIGTEAFF
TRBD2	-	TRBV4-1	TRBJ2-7	TGCGCCAGCAGCCTCACCTTTGGGCTTAGCGGGGGGGCTTCCGAGCAGTACTTC	CASSLTFGLSGGASEQYF
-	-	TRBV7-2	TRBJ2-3	TGTGCCAGCAGCCCTCTGGCGCGTGGGAGCACAGATACGCAGTATTTT	CASSPLARGSTDTQYF
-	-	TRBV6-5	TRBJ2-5	TGTGCCAGCAAAAGACTAGTCCTACAAGAGACCCGGTACTTC	CASKRLVLQETRYF
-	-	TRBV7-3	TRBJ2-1	TGTGCCAGCAGCTTAAACCTGGGTGAGCAGTTCTTC	CASSLNLGEQFF
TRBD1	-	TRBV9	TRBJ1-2	TGTGCCAGCAGCGTAGACGGGACAGGGGGTTATGGCTACACCTTC	CASSVDGTGGYGYTF
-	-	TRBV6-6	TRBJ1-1	TGTGCCAGCAGCCTCGGACACTCAGGCACTGAAGCTTTCTTT	CASSLGHSGTEAFF
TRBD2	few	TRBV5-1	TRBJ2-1	TGCGCCAGCAGCTTGGCTAGCGGGGCTATTGAGCAGTTCTTC	CASSLASGAIEQFF
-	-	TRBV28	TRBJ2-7	TGTGCCAGCAGTACCCCGGGGAACTACGAGCAGTACTTC	CASSTPGNYEQYF
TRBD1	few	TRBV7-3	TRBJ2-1	TGTGCCAGCAGCTCCCCCGGGACAGGCAATGAGCAGTTCTTC	CASSSPGTGNEQFF
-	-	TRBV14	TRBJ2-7	TGTGCCAGCAGCCAGGAAACCTACACCTACGAGCAGTACTTC	CASSQETYTYEQYF
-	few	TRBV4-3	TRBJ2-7	TGCGCCAGCAGCCAAGGTGTCGGGCTCGGCGAGCAGTACTTC	CASSQGVGLGEQYF
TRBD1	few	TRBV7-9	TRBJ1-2	TGTGCCAGCAGCTCAGGACAGGGGAGGAGCTTGAGCTACACCTTC	CASSSGQGRSLSYTF
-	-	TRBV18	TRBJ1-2	TGTGCCAGCTCACCTTCGACACCACCCAATGGCTACACCTTC	CASSPSTPPNGYTF
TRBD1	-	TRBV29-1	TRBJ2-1	TGCAGCGTTGACGACGTCAGGGACCTTGACAGGGAGACGGCGAATGAGCAGTTCTTC	CSVDDVRDLDRETANEQFF
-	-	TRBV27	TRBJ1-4	TGTGCCAGCAACCTGGGGGGGGCCTTAAATGAAAAACTGTTTTTT	CASNLGGALNEKLFF